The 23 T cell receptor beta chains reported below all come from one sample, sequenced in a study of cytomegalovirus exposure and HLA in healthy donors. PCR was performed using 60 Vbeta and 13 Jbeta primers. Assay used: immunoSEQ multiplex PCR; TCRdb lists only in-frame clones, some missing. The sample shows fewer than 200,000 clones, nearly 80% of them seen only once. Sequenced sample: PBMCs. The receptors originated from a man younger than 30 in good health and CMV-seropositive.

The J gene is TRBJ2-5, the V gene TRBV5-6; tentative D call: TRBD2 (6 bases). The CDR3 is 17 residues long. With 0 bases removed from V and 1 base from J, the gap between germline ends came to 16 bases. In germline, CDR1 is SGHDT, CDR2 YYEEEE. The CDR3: CASSLDGRGGIQETQYF. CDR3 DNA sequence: TGTGCCAGCAGCTTGGACGGCCGTGGGGGGATCCAAGAGACCCAGTACTTC.

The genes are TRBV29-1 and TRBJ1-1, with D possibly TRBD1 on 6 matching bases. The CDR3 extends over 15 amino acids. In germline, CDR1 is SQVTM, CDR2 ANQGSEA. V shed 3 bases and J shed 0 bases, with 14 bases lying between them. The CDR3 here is CSVDNLTGLNTEAFF. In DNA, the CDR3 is TGCAGCGTTGACAACTTGACAGGCTTGAACACTGAAGCTTTCTTT.

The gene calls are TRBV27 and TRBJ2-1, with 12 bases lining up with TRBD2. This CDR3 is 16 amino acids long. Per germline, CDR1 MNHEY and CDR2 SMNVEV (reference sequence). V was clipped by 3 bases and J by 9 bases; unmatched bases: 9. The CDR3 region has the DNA TGTGCCAGCAGTTTCGGGCTAGCGGGGGGGATAAGTGAGCAGTTCTTC. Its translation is CASSFGLAGGISEQFF.

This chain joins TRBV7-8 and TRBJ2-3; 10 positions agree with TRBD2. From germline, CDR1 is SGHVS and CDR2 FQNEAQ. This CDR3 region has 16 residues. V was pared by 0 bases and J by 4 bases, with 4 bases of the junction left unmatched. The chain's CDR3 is CASSLALAGVSDTQYF. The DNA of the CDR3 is TGTGCCAGCAGCTTAGCGCTAGCGGGAGTCTCAGATACGCAGTATTTT.

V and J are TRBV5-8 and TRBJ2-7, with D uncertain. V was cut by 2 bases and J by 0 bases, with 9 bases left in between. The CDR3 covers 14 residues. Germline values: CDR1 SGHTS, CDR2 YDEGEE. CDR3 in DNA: TGTGCCAGCAGCTTTGGTTTAGTCTCCTACGAGCAGTACTTC. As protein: CASSFGLVSYEQYF.

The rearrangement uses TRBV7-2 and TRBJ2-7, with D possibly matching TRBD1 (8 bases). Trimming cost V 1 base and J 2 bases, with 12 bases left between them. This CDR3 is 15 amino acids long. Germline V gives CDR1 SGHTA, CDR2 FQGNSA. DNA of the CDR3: TGTGCCAGCAGCTTAGAAACAGGGGGGGCCTACGAGCAGTACTTC. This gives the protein CASSLETGGAYEQYF.

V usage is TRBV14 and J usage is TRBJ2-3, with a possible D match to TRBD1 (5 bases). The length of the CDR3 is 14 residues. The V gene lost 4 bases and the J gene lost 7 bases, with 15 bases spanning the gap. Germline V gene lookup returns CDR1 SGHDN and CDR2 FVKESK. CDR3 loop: CASSRIQGTHTQYF. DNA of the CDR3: TGTGCCAGCAGCCGGATCCAGGGCACTCATACGCAGTATTTT.

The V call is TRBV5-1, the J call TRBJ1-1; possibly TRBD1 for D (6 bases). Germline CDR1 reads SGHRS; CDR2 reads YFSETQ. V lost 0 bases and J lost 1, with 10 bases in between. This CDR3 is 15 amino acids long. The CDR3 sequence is CASSLAAQGNTEAFF. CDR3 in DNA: TGCGCCAGCAGCTTGGCCGCACAGGGGAACACTGAAGCTTTCTTT. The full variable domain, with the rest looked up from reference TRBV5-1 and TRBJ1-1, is KAGVTQTPRYLIKTRGQQVTLSCSPISGHRSVSWYQQTPGQGLQFLFEYFSETQRNKGNFPGRFSGRQFSNSRSEMNVSTLELGDSALYLCASSLAAQGNTEAFFGQGTRLTVV.

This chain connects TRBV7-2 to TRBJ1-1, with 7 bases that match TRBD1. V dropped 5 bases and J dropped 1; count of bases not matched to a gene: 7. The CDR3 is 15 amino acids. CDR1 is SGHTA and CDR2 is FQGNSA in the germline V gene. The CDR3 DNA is TGTGCCAGCAGCCCCTTCAGGACAGGGAACACTGAAGCTTTCTTT. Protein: CASSPFRTGNTEAFF.

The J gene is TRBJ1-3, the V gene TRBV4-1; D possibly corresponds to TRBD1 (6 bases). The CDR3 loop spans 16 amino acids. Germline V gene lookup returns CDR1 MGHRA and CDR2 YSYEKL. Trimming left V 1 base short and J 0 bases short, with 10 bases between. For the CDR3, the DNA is TGCGCCAGCAGCCAAGGAGGGACAAACTCTGGAAACACCATATATTTT. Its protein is CASSQGGTNSGNTIYF.

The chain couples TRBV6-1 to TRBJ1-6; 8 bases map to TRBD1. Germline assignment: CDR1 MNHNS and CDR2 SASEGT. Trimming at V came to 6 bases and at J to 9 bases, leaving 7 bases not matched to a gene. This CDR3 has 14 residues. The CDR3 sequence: CASRVQGDTSPLHF. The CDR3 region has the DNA TGTGCCAGCAGAGTACAGGGGGATACTTCACCCCTCCACTTT.

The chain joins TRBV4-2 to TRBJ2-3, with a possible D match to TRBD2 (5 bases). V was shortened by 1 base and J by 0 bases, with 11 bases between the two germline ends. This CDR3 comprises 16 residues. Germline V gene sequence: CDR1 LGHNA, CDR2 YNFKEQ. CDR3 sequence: CASSQGVLASTDTQYF. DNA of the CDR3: TGTGCCAGCAGCCAAGGAGTGCTAGCCAGCACAGATACGCAGTATTTT.

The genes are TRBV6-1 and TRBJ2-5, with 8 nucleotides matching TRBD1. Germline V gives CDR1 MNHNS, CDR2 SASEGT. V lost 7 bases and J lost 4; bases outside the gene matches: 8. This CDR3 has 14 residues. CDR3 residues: CASKTGGLGETQYF. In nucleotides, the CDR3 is TGTGCCAGCAAAACAGGGGGTTTAGGAGAGACCCAGTACTTC.

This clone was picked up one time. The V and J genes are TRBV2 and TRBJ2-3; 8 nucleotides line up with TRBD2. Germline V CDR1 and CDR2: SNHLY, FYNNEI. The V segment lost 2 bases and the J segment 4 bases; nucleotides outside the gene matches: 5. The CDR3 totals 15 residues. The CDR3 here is CASSEYGGDSDTQYF. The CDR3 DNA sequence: TGTGCCAGCAGTGAATACGGGGGGGACTCAGATACGCAGTATTTT.

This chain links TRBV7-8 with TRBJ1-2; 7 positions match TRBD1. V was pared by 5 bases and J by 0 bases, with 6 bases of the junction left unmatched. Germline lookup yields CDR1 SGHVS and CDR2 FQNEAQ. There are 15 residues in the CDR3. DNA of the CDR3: TGTGCCAGCAGCCGACTGACAGGGACTAACTATGGCTACACCTTC. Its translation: CASSRLTGTNYGYTF.

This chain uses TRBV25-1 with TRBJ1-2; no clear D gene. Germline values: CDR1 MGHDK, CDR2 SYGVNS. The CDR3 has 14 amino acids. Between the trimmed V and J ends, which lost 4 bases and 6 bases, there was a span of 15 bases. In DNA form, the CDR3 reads TGTGCCAGCAGTGGGGAGGGCCGGCGAAATGGCTACACCTTC. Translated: CASSGEGRRNGYTF.

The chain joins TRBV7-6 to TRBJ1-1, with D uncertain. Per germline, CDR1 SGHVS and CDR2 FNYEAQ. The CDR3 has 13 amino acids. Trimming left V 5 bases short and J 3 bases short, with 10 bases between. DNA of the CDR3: TGTGCCAGCAGCGAAGCGGTACACACTGAAGCTTTCTTT. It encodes CASSEAVHTEAFF. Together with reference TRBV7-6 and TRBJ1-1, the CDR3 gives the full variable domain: GAGVSQSPRYKVTKRGQDVALRCDPISGHVSLYWYRQALGQGPEFLTYFNYEAQQDKSGLPNDRFSAERPEGSISTLTIQRTEQRDSAMYRCASSEAVHTEAFFGQGTRLTVV.

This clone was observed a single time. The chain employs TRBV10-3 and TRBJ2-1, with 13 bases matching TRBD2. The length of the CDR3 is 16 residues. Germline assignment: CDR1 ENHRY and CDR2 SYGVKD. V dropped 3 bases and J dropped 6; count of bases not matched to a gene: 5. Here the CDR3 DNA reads TGTGCCATCAGTGAACCGGGACTAGCGGGGACCAATGAGCAGTTCTTC. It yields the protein CAISEPGLAGTNEQFF.

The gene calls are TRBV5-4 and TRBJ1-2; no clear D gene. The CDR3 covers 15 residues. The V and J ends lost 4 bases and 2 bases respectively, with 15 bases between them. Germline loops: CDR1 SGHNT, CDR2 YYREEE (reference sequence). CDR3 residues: CASSPRSRGNYGYTF. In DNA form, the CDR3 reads TGTGCCAGCAGCCCTCGGTCGCGGGGAAACTATGGCTACACCTTC.

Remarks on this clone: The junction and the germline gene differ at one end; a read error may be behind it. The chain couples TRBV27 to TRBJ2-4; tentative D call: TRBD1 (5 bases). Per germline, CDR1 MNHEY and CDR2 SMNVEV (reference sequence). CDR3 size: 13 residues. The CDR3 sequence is CASSYGAKNSQYF. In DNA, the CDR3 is TGTGCCAGCAGTTATGGGGCCAAAAACAGTCAGTACTTC.

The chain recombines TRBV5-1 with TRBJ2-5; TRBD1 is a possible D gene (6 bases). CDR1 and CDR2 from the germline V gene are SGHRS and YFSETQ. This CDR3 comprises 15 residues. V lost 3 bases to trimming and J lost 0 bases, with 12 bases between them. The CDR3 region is CASSSRDINQETQYF. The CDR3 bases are TGCGCCAGCAGCTCCCGGGACATAAACCAAGAGACCCAGTACTTC.

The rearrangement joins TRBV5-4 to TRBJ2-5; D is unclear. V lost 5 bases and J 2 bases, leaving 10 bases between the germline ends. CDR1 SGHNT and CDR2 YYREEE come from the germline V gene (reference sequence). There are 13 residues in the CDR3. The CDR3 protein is CASSRDMQETQYF. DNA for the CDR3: TGTGCCAGCAGTCGCGACATGCAAGAGACCCAGTACTTC.

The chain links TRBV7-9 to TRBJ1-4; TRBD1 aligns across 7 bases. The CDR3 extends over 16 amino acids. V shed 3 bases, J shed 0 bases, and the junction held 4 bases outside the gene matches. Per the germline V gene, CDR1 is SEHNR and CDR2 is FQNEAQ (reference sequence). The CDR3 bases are TGTGCCAGCAGCTTGAACGGACAGGCAACTAATGAAAAACTGTTTTTT. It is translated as CASSLNGQATNEKLFF.